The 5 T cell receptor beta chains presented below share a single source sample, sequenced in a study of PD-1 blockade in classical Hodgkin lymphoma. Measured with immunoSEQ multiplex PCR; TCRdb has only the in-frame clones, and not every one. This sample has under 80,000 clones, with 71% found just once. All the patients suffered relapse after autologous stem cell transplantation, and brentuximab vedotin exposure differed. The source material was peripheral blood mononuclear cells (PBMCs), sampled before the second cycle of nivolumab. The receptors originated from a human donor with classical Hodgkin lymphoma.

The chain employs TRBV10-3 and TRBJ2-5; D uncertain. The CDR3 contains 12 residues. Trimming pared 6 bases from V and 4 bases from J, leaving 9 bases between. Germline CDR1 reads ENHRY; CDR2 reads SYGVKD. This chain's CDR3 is CAISDLPETQYF. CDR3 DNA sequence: TGTGCCATCAGCGACTTACCAGAGACCCAGTACTTC.

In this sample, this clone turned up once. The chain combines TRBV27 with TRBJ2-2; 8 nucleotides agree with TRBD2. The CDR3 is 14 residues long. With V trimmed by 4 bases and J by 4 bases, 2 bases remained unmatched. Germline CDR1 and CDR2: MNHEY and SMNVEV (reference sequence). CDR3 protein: CASSYLAGTGELFF. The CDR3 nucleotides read TGTGCCAGCAGTTATCTAGCGGGCACCGGGGAGCTGTTTTTT.

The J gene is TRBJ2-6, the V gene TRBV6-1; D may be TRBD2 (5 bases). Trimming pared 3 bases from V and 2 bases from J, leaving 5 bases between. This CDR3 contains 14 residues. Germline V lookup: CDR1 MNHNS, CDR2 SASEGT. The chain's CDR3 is CASSERAGANVLTF. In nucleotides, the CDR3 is TGTGCCAGCAGTGAGAGGGCTGGGGCCAACGTCCTGACTTTC.

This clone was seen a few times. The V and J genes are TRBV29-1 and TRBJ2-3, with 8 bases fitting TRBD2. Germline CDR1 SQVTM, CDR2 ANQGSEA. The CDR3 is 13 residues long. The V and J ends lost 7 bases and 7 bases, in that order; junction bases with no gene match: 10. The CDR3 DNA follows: TGCAGCGCTGACGGGGGGGGCCGGTATACGCAGTATTTT. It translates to CSADGGGRYTQYF.

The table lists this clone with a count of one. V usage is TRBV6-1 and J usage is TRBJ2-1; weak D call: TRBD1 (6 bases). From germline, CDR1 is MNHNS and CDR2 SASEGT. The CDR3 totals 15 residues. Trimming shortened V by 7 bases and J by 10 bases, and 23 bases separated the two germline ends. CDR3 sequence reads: CASTGQWGFRGEQFF. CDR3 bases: TGTGCCAGCACCGGACAGTGGGGATTTAGGGGGGAGCAGTTCTTC.